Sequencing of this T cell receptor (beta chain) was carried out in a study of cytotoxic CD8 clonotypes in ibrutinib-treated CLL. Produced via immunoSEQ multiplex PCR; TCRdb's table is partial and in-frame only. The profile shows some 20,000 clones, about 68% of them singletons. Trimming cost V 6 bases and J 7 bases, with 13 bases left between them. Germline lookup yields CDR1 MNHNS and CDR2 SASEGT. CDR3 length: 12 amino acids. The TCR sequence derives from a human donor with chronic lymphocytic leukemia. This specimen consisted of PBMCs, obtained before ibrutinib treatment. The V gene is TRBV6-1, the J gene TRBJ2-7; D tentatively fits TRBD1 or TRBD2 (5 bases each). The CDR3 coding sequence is TGTGCCAGCAGGGGGGATTTGAGAGAGCAGTACTTC. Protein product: CASRGDLREQYF.